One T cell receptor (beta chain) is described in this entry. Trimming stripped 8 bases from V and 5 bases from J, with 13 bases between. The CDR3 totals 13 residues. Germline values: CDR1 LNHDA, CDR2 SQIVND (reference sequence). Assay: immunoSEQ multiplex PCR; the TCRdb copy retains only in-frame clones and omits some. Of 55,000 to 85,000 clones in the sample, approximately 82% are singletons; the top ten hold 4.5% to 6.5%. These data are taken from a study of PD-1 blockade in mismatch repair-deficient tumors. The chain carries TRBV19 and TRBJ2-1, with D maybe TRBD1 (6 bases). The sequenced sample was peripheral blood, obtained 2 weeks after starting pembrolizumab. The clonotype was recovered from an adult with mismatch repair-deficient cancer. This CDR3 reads CASSRGPNNEQFF. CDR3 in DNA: TGTGCCAGTTCCAGGGGCCCCAACAATGAGCAGTTCTTC.